Sequencing of this T cell receptor (beta chain) was carried out in a study of metastatic and nonmetastatic thyroid tumors. The overall study: Both malignant and benign thyroid patients supplied peripheral blood and tumor or nodule tissue samples, across which the repertoires of these patients were then compared.

The CDR3 has 16 residues. V lost 0 bases, J lost 3 bases, and 4 bases stayed unmatched. CDR1 and CDR2 (germline): LGHNA, YNFKEQ. Study processing details: Differences in CDR3 between clinicopathological groups were drawn on to build a classifier intended to discriminate distant-metastatic papillary thyroid cancer patients. TCRdb reprocessed the PCR reads using MiXCR. Clone size and V and J calls follow TCRdb, not the original study. The sample carries approximately 19,000 clones, roughly 20% recorded once. Nobody among the patients had been given any treatment before thyroid surgery. In this sample, this clone turned up many times.

This receptor was identified in a female donor with papillary thyroid cancer or a benign thyroid nodule (not recorded which). Some clones in this sample may be carry-over from other donors' samples. The sample consisted of blood. The rearrangement links TRBV4-2 to TRBJ2-3; 9 bases line up with TRBD1. This CDR3 reads CASSQESGQGTDTQYF. Written as DNA, the CDR3 is TGTGCCAGCAGCCAAGAAAGCGGACAGGGGACAGATACGCAGTATTTT.